These 18 T cell receptor beta chains were sequenced from one sample in a study of T cell responses to AZD1222 COVID-19 vaccine. Assay used: immunoSEQ multiplex PCR; TCRdb lists only in-frame clones, some missing. This table has roughly 45,000 clones, about 83% appearing once. The material was peripheral blood, obtained on day 0 of AZD1222 vaccination. The receptors derive from an adult in good health.

The V gene is TRBV15, the J gene TRBJ2-5; 10 bases fit TRBD1. The length of the CDR3 is 16 residues. The J segment lost 4 bases and the V segment lost 1 base, leaving 6 bases of the junction unmatched. Germline CDR1 reads LNHNV; CDR2 reads YYDKDF (reference sequence). CDR3 in amino acids: CATSRVGTGEGETQYF. In DNA, the CDR3 is TGTGCCACCAGCAGAGTAGGGACAGGGGAGGGAGAGACCCAGTACTTC.

The rearrangement links TRBV28 to TRBJ2-1; tentatively, D is TRBD2 (5 bases). The V gene lost 7 bases and the J gene lost 8 bases, with 12 bases spanning the gap. The germline V gene has CDR1 MDHEN and CDR2 SYDVKM. The CDR3 is 12 residues long. CDR3 protein: CASTLGADEQFF. In nucleotides, the CDR3 is TGTGCCAGCACCCTAGGAGCGGATGAGCAGTTCTTC. Supplemented by reference TRBV28 and TRBJ2-1, the full variable domain reads DVKVTQSSRYLVKRTGEKVFLECVQDMDHENMFWYRQDPGLGLRLIYFSYDVKMKEKGDIPEGYSVSREKKERFSLILESASTNQTSMYLCASTLGADEQFFGPGTRLTVL.

The chain has TRBV10-3 and TRBJ2-7; D not certain. CDR1 and CDR2 (germline): ENHRY, SYGVKD. Trimming shortened V by 6 bases and J by 6 bases, and 12 bases separated the two germline ends. The CDR3 sequence is 12 residues long. The CDR3 here is CAISPGPLEQYF. In DNA form, the CDR3 reads TGTGCCATCAGCCCCGGACCCCTCGAGCAGTACTTC.

This chain connects TRBV28 to TRBJ1-3; D not certain. The CDR3 is 14 residues long. Germline-derived CDR1 and CDR2 are MDHEN and SYDVKM. V lost 4 bases and J 1 base, leaving 8 bases between the germline ends. CDR3 amino acids: CASSSQRSGNTIYF. In nucleotides, the CDR3 is TGTGCCAGCAGTTCCCAGAGATCTGGAAACACCATATATTTT.

V and J are TRBV6-6 and TRBJ1-5; TRBD1 aligns across 7 bases. The J segment lost 3 bases and the V segment lost 6 bases, leaving 11 bases of the junction unmatched. Germline V gene lookup returns CDR1 MNHNY and CDR2 SVGAGI (reference sequence). The CDR3 runs to 16 residues. The CDR3 is CASSRSQGGTNQPQHF. CDR3 coding DNA: TGTGCCAGCAGCAGATCCCAGGGGGGGACCAATCAGCCCCAGCATTTT.

The rearrangement links TRBV19 to TRBJ2-5; D perhaps matches TRBD2 (6 bases). V was cut by 1 base and J by 4 bases, with 10 bases left in between. CDR1 LNHDA and CDR2 SQIVND come from the germline V gene (reference sequence). This CDR3 spans 14 amino acids. The CDR3: CASSIVGGLETQYF. CDR3 bases: TGTGCCAGTAGTATAGTAGGAGGGCTAGAGACCCAGTACTTC.

V and J are TRBV28 and TRBJ2-2, with D tentatively TRBD2 (6 bases). CDR1 and CDR2 from the germline V gene are MDHEN and SYDVKM. The length of the CDR3 is 14 residues. Trimming left V 5 bases short and J 6 bases short, with 13 bases between. The CDR3 DNA is TGTGCCAGCAGTAATCGGGAGAAGGCCGGGGAGCTGTTTTTT. Translation: CASSNREKAGELFF.

The chain has TRBV6-2 or TRBV6-3 and TRBJ2-3; 7 bases are a match to TRBD1. Trimming took 4 bases from V and 3 from J; bases not matched to a gene: 10. The CDR3 has 16 residues. Germline-derived CDR1 and CDR2 are MNHEY and SVGEGT. DNA for the CDR3: TGTGCCAGCAGTTCTAACCGAGACAGGGATACAGATACGCAGTATTTT. Translation gives CASSSNRDRDTDTQYF.

This clone has a handful of counts. The rearrangement uses TRBV30 and TRBJ2-7; 13 positions agree with TRBD2. Trimming at V came to 3 bases and at J to 6 bases, leaving 2 bases not matched to a gene. Germline V gene sequence: CDR1 GTSNPN, CDR2 SVGIG (reference sequence). This CDR3 has 13 amino acids. CDR3 in DNA: TGTGCCTGGAGGACTAGCGGGAGGCGCGAGCAGTACTTC. Its protein is CAWRTSGRREQYF.

The rearrangement joins TRBV7-9 to TRBJ1-1; 8 nucleotides match TRBD1. Germline V lookup: CDR1 SEHNR, CDR2 FQNEAQ (reference sequence). This CDR3 has 14 residues. Unmatched junction bases numbered 3, after V lost 5 bases and J lost 1 base. Here the CDR3 DNA reads TGTGCCAGCAGCCCCGGACAGGGGAACACTGAAGCTTTCTTT. It codes for CASSPGQGNTEAFF.

This chain connects TRBV7-2 to TRBJ2-7; 9 bases match TRBD1. The J segment lost 2 bases and the V segment lost 2 bases, leaving 1 base of the junction unmatched. The CDR3 length is 14 residues. CDR1 is SGHTA and CDR2 is FQGNSA in the germline V gene. The CDR3 DNA sequence: TGTGCCAGCAGCTTAAGGGACAGGGCCTACGAGCAGTACTTC. This encodes CASSLRDRAYEQYF.

The chain joins TRBV20-1 to TRBJ1-5; D uncertain. The CDR3 is 11 residues long. CDR1 and CDR2 (germline): DFQATT, SNEGSKA (reference sequence). Trimming shortened V by 0 bases and J by 3 bases, and 0 bases separated the two germline ends. Here the CDR3 reads CSARDNQPQHF. CDR3 nucleotides: TGCAGTGCTAGAGACAATCAGCCCCAGCATTTT.

On this clone itself: At the DNA level, this CDR3 is encoded by other sequences in the same sample as well. The chain combines TRBV6-5 with TRBJ1-1; D gene uncertain. CDR1 MNHEY and CDR2 SVGAGI come from the germline V gene. V shed 6 bases and J shed 1 base, with 9 bases lying between them. The CDR3 length is 13 residues. The CDR3 bases are TGTGCCAGCAGCCTAGACTCGAACACTGAAGCTTTCTTT. Protein: CASSLDSNTEAFF.

V is TRBV20-1 and J is TRBJ1-5, with D perhaps TRBD1 (5 bases). This CDR3 comprises 14 residues. From germline, CDR1 is DFQATT and CDR2 SNEGSKA (reference sequence). Deletions cut 3 bases from V and 5 bases from J, with 14 bases between. CDR3 DNA sequence: TGCAGTGCTAGTCCCCAGGGTTATCATCAGCCCCAGCATTTT. Its protein product is CSASPQGYHQPQHF.

This chain joins TRBV30 and TRBJ1-6; 7 bases fit TRBD1. Germline V lookup: CDR1 GTSNPN, CDR2 SVGIG (reference sequence). The trim removed 7 bases at V and 5 bases at J, leaving 5 bases unmatched. The length of the CDR3 is 13 residues. CDR3 DNA: TGTGCCTTAACGGGACAGAATAATTCACCCCTCCACTTT. Amino acid sequence: CALTGQNNSPLHF.

V gene TRBV19 combines with J gene TRBJ2-2; TRBD1 agrees at 9 bases. CDR1 and CDR2 (germline): LNHDA, SQIVND (reference sequence). This CDR3 comprises 18 residues. J lost 1 base, V lost 7 bases, and 13 bases had no gene match. CDR3 loop: CASTKRGTGTRNTGELFF. CDR3 DNA sequence: TGTGCCAGTACCAAACGAGGGACAGGGACCCGGAACACCGGGGAGCTGTTTTTT.

The rearrangement links TRBV7-9 to TRBJ1-2; no clear D. V was shortened by 2 bases and J by 8 bases, with 12 bases between the two germline ends. In germline, CDR1 is SEHNR, CDR2 FQNEAQ (reference sequence). The CDR3 loop spans 13 amino acids. In DNA, the CDR3 is TGTGCCAGCAGCTTAACCCAGCTGGAGGGCTACACCTTC. This sequence encodes CASSLTQLEGYTF.

The genes are TRBV7-2 and TRBJ2-1, with unresolved D. V dropped 1 base and J dropped 9 bases, with 7 bases sitting between them. Germline loops: CDR1 SGHTA, CDR2 FQGNSA. There are 12 residues in the CDR3. The CDR3 spells CASSLGSIEQFF. In DNA, the CDR3 is TGTGCCAGCAGCTTAGGGTCTATTGAGCAGTTCTTC.